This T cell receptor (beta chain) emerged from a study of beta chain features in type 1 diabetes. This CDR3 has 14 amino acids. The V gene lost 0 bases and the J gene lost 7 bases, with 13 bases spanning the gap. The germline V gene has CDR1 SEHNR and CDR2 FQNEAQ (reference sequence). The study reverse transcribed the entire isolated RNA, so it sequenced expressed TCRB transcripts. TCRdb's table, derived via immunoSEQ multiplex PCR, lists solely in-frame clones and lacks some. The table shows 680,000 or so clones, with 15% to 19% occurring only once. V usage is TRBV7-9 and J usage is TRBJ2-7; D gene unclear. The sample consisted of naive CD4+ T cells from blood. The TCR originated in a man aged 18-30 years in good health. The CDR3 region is CASSLAEQVSEQYF. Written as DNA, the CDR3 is TGTGCCAGCAGCTTAGCGGAGCAGGTATCGGAGCAGTACTTC.